This T cell receptor beta chain appears in the sequencing data of a study of CD8 T cells in ankylosing spondylitis. Study-wide results and limits: The study looked at matched synovial fluid samples from ankylosing spondylitis patients. Disease-linked clones were reported to be significantly enriched there.

This clonotype was detected many times. What it recognizes is unknown. The V end was cut by 0 bases, the J end by 4 bases, with 11 bases between. The CDR3 extends over 14 amino acids. Germline CDR1 reads SGDLS; CDR2 reads YYNGEE. TCRdb fed the 5' RACE reads into MiXCR, producing one record per CDR3 protein. The sample has approximately 240,000 distinct CDR3 sequences, over 9.5% seen once. Sequences were obtained from blood, either unsorted or a sorted T cell fraction (not recorded which). The clonotype comes from a male donor with ankylosing spondylitis or in good health (not recorded which). The V call is TRBV9, the J call TRBJ2-7; D is unresolved. CDR3 coding DNA: TGTGCCAGCAGCGTAGGAGGCTATGGATACGAGCAGTACTTC. It yields the protein CASSVGGYGYEQYF.